The sequence of this T cell receptor beta chain was determined in a study of cytomegalovirus exposure and HLA in healthy donors. Overall study findings and caveats: Excluded were some V segments that proved indistinguishable, including TRBV6-2 and TRBV6-3.

Notes on this clone: Its specificity is unknown. The sample has other DNA sequences that encode this CDR3 too.

In the PCR, 60 Vbeta and 13 Jbeta primers were used. Here immunoSEQ multiplex PCR was the method, and the copy in TCRdb shows in-frame clones only, minus some. The sample has a few hundred thousand clones, 70% to 90% seen once. The germline V gene encodes CDR1 LNHDA and CDR2 SQIVND (reference sequence). The CDR3 consists of 15 residues. Trimming stripped 3 bases from V and 0 bases from J, with 6 bases between. The chain combines TRBV19 with TRBJ1-6; no clear D. Sequencing was carried out using PBMCs. This sequence originates from a young woman in good health and CMV-seronegative. CDR3 sequence: CASSIQDSYNSPLHF. CDR3 sequence (DNA): TGTGCCAGTAGTATTCAGGACTCCTATAATTCACCCCTCCACTTT.